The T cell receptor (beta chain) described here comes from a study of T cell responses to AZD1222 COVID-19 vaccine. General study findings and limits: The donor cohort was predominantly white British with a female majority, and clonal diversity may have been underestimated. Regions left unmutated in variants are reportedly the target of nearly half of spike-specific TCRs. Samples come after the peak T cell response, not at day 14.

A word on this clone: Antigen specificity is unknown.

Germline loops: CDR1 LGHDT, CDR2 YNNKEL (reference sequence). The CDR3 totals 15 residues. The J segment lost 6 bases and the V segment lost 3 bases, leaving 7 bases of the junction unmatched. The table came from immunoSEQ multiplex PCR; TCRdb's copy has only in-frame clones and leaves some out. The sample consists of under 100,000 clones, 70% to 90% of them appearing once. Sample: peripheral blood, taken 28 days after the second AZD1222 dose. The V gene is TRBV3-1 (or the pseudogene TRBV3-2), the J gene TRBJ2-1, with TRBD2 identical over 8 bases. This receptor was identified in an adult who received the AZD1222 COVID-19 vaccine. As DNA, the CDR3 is TGTGCCAGCAGCCAGGAGGGAGCGGGAGCCAATGAGCAGTTCTTC. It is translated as CASSQEGAGANEQFF.